The source of this T cell receptor (beta chain) is a study of T-cell reconstitution after alpha-beta-depleted transplantation in children. The authors prepared the TCRbeta library with unique molecular identifiers. MiXCR, applied by TCRdb to the PCR reads, yields one record per CDR3 protein. The table has 150,000 to 250,000 distinct CDR3 sequences, 13% to 15% seen once. This CDR3 is 13 amino acids long. Deletions cut 1 base from V and 14 bases from J, with 17 bases between. Germline V CDR1 and CDR2: SEHNR, FQNEAQ (reference sequence). This clonotype was detected ten times or more. The receptor was derived from a human donor who donated a stem cell graft to a child with acute lymphoblastic leukemia. Source: PBMCs from the stem cell graft donor, taken from the stem cell graft. The V gene is TRBV7-9, the J gene TRBJ1-2; D may be TRBD1 (6 bases). The CDR3 reads CASSLEIWGGETF. The CDR3 DNA sequence: TGTGCCAGCAGCTTAGAAATTTGGGGGGGCGAGACCTTC.